This is a list of T cell receptor beta chains from one sample in a study of OX40 agonist ivuxolimab in advanced cancers. Sequencing used immunoSEQ multiplex PCR; TCRdb keeps in-frame clones, though not all of them. The table includes 35,000 to 40,000 clones, around three quarters detected once. This sample comprised CD4+ or CD8+ T cells sorted from blood, obtained in a trial of the OX40 agonist ivuxolimab. These receptors were obtained from an adult with an advanced solid tumor such as melanoma, head and neck, liver or kidney cancer. CDR3s include the opening cysteine and the closing phenylalanine or tryptophan. A D gene is named only where the DNA matches it firmly. Size values are once, few and many counts, or a class for expanded clones, and some rows have none.

clone size: .
V gene: TRBV5-1
D gene: TRBD1
J gene: TRBJ2-7
CDR3 DNA: TGCGCCAGCAGCTTGGTTCGGGACAGGAGTTACGAGCAGTACTTC
CDR3 protein: CASSLVRDRSYEQYF

clone size: few
V gene: TRBV7-3
D gene: .
J gene: TRBJ1-1
CDR3 DNA: TGTGCCAGCAGCTCTACGTTATTGACTGAAGCTTTCTTT
CDR3 protein: CASSSTLLTEAFF

clone size: .
V gene: TRBV5-8
D gene: .
J gene: TRBJ2-1
CDR3 DNA: TGTGCCAGCACCCCGGGGACGGTGTACTACAATGAGCAGTTCTTC
CDR3 protein: CASTPGTVYYNEQFF

clone size: .
V gene: TRBV7-9
D gene: .
J gene: TRBJ2-7
CDR3 DNA: TGTGCCAGCAGCCCAGGGAACTCCTACGAGCAGTACTTC
CDR3 protein: CASSPGNSYEQYF

clone size: few
V gene: TRBV7-8
D gene: .
J gene: TRBJ2-5
CDR3 DNA: TGTGCCAGCAGCCCCAATTTCGGTGTGACCCAGTACTTC
CDR3 protein: CASSPNFGVTQYF

clone size: once
V gene: TRBV6-5
D gene: .
J gene: TRBJ1-5
CDR3 DNA: TGTGCCAGCAGTACCTCAGGGTATCAGCCCCAGCATTTT
CDR3 protein: CASSTSGYQPQHF

clone size: .
V gene: TRBV5-1
D gene: .
J gene: TRBJ1-1
CDR3 DNA: TGCGCCAGCAGCTTGGACAGTGGGATGAACACTGAAGCTTTCTTT
CDR3 protein: CASSLDSGMNTEAFF

clone size: .
V gene: TRBV9
D gene: TRBD1
J gene: TRBJ1-3
CDR3 DNA: TGTGCCAGCAGCCGGACAGGGTTAAACACCATATATTTT
CDR3 protein: CASSRTGLNTIYF

clone size: .
V gene: TRBV10-3
D gene: .
J gene: TRBJ2-5
CDR3 DNA: TGTGCCATCAGTGAAATCGCCAGGATCACCGAAGAGACCCAGTACTTC
CDR3 protein: CAISEIARITEETQYF

clone size: once
V gene: TRBV4-1
D gene: TRBD2
J gene: TRBJ2-3
CDR3 DNA: TGCGCCAGCAGCCAGGCGGGAGGGATAGCCGACACAGATACGCAGTATTTT
CDR3 protein: CASSQAGGIADTDTQYF

clone size: .
V gene: TRBV10-3
D gene: .
J gene: TRBJ2-5
CDR3 DNA: TGTGCCGCTAGTCAGGGGATGGAGACCCAGTACTTC
CDR3 protein: CAASQGMETQYF

clone size: .
V gene: TRBV10-3
D gene: .
J gene: TRBJ1-1
CDR3 DNA: TGTGCCATCACAAAGGGGGGGGCTGAAGCTTTCTTT
CDR3 protein: CAITKGGAEAFF

clone size: .
V gene: TRBV11-2
D gene: .
J gene: TRBJ2-7
CDR3 DNA: TGTGCCAGCAGCCCCCTGGAGGGAGCAGTCGAGCAGTACTTC
CDR3 protein: CASSPLEGAVEQYF

clone size: .
V gene: TRBV28
D gene: TRBD2
J gene: TRBJ2-1
CDR3 DNA: TGTGCCAGCACCTCAGTGACTAGCTCCTCGGGGGCCTACAATGAGCAGTTCTTC
CDR3 protein: CASTSVTSSSGAYNEQFF

clone size: few
V gene: TRBV9
D gene: .
J gene: TRBJ1-2
CDR3 DNA: TGTGCCAGCAGCGTAGGGGTAGATACCAACTATGGCTACACCTTC
CDR3 protein: CASSVGVDTNYGYTF

clone size: .
V gene: TRBV5-1
D gene: TRBD2
J gene: TRBJ2-3
CDR3 DNA: TGCGCCAGCAGCCCCGGACTAGCGGGAGGGGTAACAGATACGCAGTATTTT
CDR3 protein: CASSPGLAGGVTDTQYF

clone size: .
V gene: TRBV2
D gene: .
J gene: TRBJ1-5
CDR3 DNA: TGTGCCAGCAGTCGGGACAGCAATCAGCCCCAGCATTTT
CDR3 protein: CASSRDSNQPQHF

clone size: .
V gene: TRBV5-1
D gene: .
J gene: TRBJ2-3
CDR3 DNA: TGCGCCAGCAGCCTGTGGGGTTACGATACGCAGTATTTT
CDR3 protein: CASSLWGYDTQYF

clone size: .
V gene: TRBV7-6
D gene: TRBD1
J gene: TRBJ2-2
CDR3 DNA: TGTGCCAGCAGCTTACAGTCACAGGGGAGAGGGAACACCGGGGAGCTGTTTTTT
CDR3 protein: CASSLQSQGRGNTGELFF

clone size: .
V gene: TRBV30
D gene: .
J gene: TRBJ1-5
CDR3 DNA: TGTGCCTGGAGTGTGGGGCGGAGTTATAGCAATCAGCCCCAGCATTTT
CDR3 protein: CAWSVGRSYSNQPQHF

clone size: .
V gene: TRBV6-1
D gene: .
J gene: TRBJ1-5
CDR3 DNA: TGTGCCAGCAGTGAATCTGGATTTGGTCAGCCCCAGCATTTT
CDR3 protein: CASSESGFGQPQHF

clone size: .
V gene: TRBV5-1
D gene: TRBD2
J gene: TRBJ2-7
CDR3 DNA: TGCGCCAGCAGCTTCTACGGACTAGCGGGAGAAGGCGAGCAGTACTTC
CDR3 protein: CASSFYGLAGEGEQYF

clone size: .
V gene: TRBV6-1
D gene: .
J gene: TRBJ1-1
CDR3 DNA: TGTGCCAGCGGTAGAGAGGGCACTGAAGCTTTCTTT
CDR3 protein: CASGREGTEAFF

clone size: .
V gene: TRBV5-5
D gene: .
J gene: TRBJ1-1
CDR3 DNA: TGTGCCAGTGACGACTGGAGGCGCACTGAAGCTTTCTTT
CDR3 protein: CASDDWRRTEAFF

clone size: .
V gene: TRBV6-5
D gene: TRBD1
J gene: TRBJ2-5
CDR3 DNA: TGTGCCAGCAGTTACTCGGACAGGGGCTCAAGAAACCAGTACTTC
CDR3 protein: CASSYSDRGSRNQYF

clone size: .
V gene: TRBV7-9
D gene: TRBD1
J gene: TRBJ2-2
CDR3 DNA: TGTGCCAGCAGCTTAACCGGGACAGGGAACACCGGGGAGCTGTTTTTT
CDR3 protein: CASSLTGTGNTGELFF

clone size: once
V gene: TRBV18
D gene: .
J gene: TRBJ2-2
CDR3 DNA: TGTGCCAGCTCCCCTCGATACACCGGGGAGCTGTTTTTT
CDR3 protein: CASSPRYTGELFF

clone size: .
V gene: TRBV7-2
D gene: .
J gene: TRBJ2-3
CDR3 DNA: TGTGCCAGCAGCTTGACTTACGGGCAGTATTTT
CDR3 protein: CASSLTYGQYF

clone size: .
V gene: TRBV11-1
D gene: .
J gene: TRBJ2-5
CDR3 DNA: TGTGCCAGCAGCTTAAGCGACGGACCCCAAGAGACCCAGTACTTC
CDR3 protein: CASSLSDGPQETQYF

clone size: .
V gene: TRBV19
D gene: TRBD2
J gene: TRBJ2-1
CDR3 DNA: TGTGCCAGTAGTATAGGGGCTAGCGGGATAGTCTACAATGAGCAGTTCTTC
CDR3 protein: CASSIGASGIVYNEQFF